One and the same sample provided the 20 T cell receptor beta chains below, sequenced in a study of beta chain features in type 1 diabetes. Regarding the study as a whole: Type 1 diabetes patients had moderately but significantly shorter TCRB CDR3s in all four CD4+ subsets.

The investigators reverse transcribed all of the isolated RNA, so they sequenced expressed TCRB transcripts. Sequencing used immunoSEQ multiplex PCR; TCRdb keeps in-frame clones, though not all of them. The repertoire holds around 160,000 clones, with around 8.4% as singletons. These receptors have no identified antigens. The sequenced sample was central memory CD4+ T cells from blood. The receptors originated from a woman aged 18-29 years with type 1 diabetes.

V usage is TRBV4-3 and J usage is TRBJ2-3; 8 bases align to TRBD1. After removal of 2 bases from V and 6 bases from J, the junction contained 7 bases not matched to a gene. This CDR3 spans 15 amino acids. CDR1 is LGHNA, CDR2 YSLEER, per germline. CDR3 nucleotides: TGCGCCAGCAGCCAACAGGGGGCGGCCGAGGATACGCAGTATTTT. This translates into CASSQQGAAEDTQYF.

This clone has just a few counts. V usage is TRBV4-3 and J usage is TRBJ2-7; D gene ambiguous. Germline CDR1 reads LGHNA; CDR2 reads YSLEER. Deletions cut 1 base from V and 3 bases from J, with 16 bases between. The CDR3 contains 16 residues. Written as DNA, the CDR3 is TGCGCCAGCAGCCAAGGGCTGGCCCTTCTTCGCTACGAGCAGTACTTC. Translation gives CASSQGLALLRYEQYF.

This clone was found a few times. The chain couples TRBV19 to TRBJ2-1; TRBD1 matches at 7 bases. This CDR3 region has 14 residues. Looked up from germline, CDR1 is LNHDA and CDR2 is SQIVND (reference sequence). Trimming at V came to 10 bases and at J to 6 bases, leaving 12 bases not matched to a gene. CDR3 bases: TGTGCCACTAGGGAATACCAGGGGGTCAATGAGCAGTTCTTC. Encoded protein: CATREYQGVNEQFF.

This clone has just a few counts. The chain is built from TRBV7-2 and TRBJ1-5; 7 bases are a match to TRBD1. J was trimmed by 3 bases and V by 2 bases; bases with no gene match: 4. CDR1 is SGHTA and CDR2 is FQGNSA in the germline V gene. The CDR3 runs 15 residues. The CDR3 reads CASSLLGQSNQPQHF. Written as DNA, the CDR3 is TGTGCCAGCAGCTTACTGGGACAGTCCAATCAGCCCCAGCATTTT. The full variable domain, its missing parts supplied by reference TRBV7-2 and TRBJ1-5, is GAGVSQSPSNKVTEKGKDVELRCDPISGHTALYWYRQSLGQGLEFLIYFQGNSAPDKSGLPSDRFSAERTGGSVSTLTIQRTQQEDSAVYLCASSLLGQSNQPQHFGDGTRLSIL.

This chain links TRBV18 with TRBJ2-5, with a weak D call TRBD1 (5 bases). The CDR3 contains 15 residues. With 0 bases removed from V and 1 base from J, the gap between germline ends came to 9 bases. From germline, CDR1 is KGHSH and CDR2 LQKENI. This CDR3 is CASSPPVQGQETQYF. CDR3 DNA: TGTGCCAGCTCACCACCGGTTCAGGGCCAAGAGACCCAGTACTTC.

The J gene is TRBJ1-2, the V gene TRBV6-5; 8 bases line up with TRBD1. Germline assignment: CDR1 MNHEY and CDR2 SVGAGI. Trimming removed 2 bases from V and 8 bases from J; junction bases left unmatched: 10. The CDR3 runs 15 residues. CDR3 bases: TGTGCCAGCAGTTACGACAGGGGCCTTAACGGGGGCTACACCTTC. Encoded protein: CASSYDRGLNGGYTF.

The chain carries TRBV7-9 and TRBJ1-1; D perhaps matches TRBD1 (6 bases). The CDR3 runs to 14 residues. Germline-derived CDR1 and CDR2 are SEHNR and FQNEAQ (reference sequence). V was trimmed by 1 base and J by 4 bases, leaving 10 bases between them. The CDR3 DNA sequence: TGTGCCAGCAGCTTAGATCAGGGGAGCACTGAAGCTTTCTTT. Translation gives CASSLDQGSTEAFF.

This clone was counted a few times. V gene TRBV5-1 combines with J gene TRBJ2-6, with unresolved D. There are 16 residues in the CDR3. V shed 0 bases and J shed 0 bases, with 7 bases lying between them. Germline-derived CDR1 and CDR2 are SGHRS and YFSETQ. CDR3 residues: CASSLAPGSGANVLTF. The CDR3 coding sequence is TGCGCCAGCAGCTTGGCCCCGGGCTCTGGGGCCAACGTCCTGACTTTC.

Concerning this clone itself: This sample also contains other DNA sequences that code for the same CDR3. J is TRBJ1-3 and V is TRBV5-4; D is undetermined. The germline V gene encodes CDR1 SGHNT and CDR2 YYREEE (reference sequence). The length of the CDR3 is 16 residues. V was clipped by 2 bases and J by 0 bases, with 12 bases between them. The CDR3 loop is CASSLGGQSSGNTIYF. The DNA of the CDR3 is TGTGCCAGCAGCTTAGGAGGGCAGTCCTCTGGAAACACCATATATTTT.

This clone was observed a few times. The rearrangement joins TRBV7-2 to TRBJ2-1; TRBD1 matches at 7 bases. Germline lookup yields CDR1 SGHTA and CDR2 FQGNSA. J was trimmed by 8 bases and V by 5 bases; bases with no gene match: 12. The CDR3 runs 15 residues. The CDR3 region is CASSPDRVVYYEQFF. The DNA for the CDR3 is TGTGCCAGCAGCCCAGACAGGGTCGTTTATTATGAGCAGTTCTTC.

This clone has more than one count but fewer than ten. J is TRBJ2-1 and V is TRBV11-1; 12 bases agree with TRBD2. CDR1 SGHAT and CDR2 FQDESV come from the germline V gene (reference sequence). The CDR3 loop spans 18 amino acids. Losses at the gene ends were 5 bases for V and 0 bases for J; bases not matched to a gene: 8. CDR3 bases: TGTGCCAGCAGCCCACTAGCGGGAGGCCTGAGCTCCTACAATGAGCAGTTCTTC. Protein: CASSPLAGGLSSYNEQFF.

This clone was seen only a few times. V gene TRBV28 combines with J gene TRBJ2-2; no firm D call. This CDR3 is built from 15 residues. Trimming removed 4 bases from V and 2 bases from J, with 11 bases in between. CDR1 MDHEN and CDR2 SYDVKM come from the germline V gene. The CDR3 here is CASSWAGRNTGELFF. The CDR3 DNA follows: TGTGCCAGCAGTTGGGCAGGAAGAAACACCGGGGAGCTGTTTTTT.

In this sample, this clone turned up a few times. This rearrangement joins TRBV28 to TRBJ2-1; tentatively, D is TRBD2 (6 bases). Germline values: CDR1 MDHEN, CDR2 SYDVKM. V lost 10 bases to trimming and J lost 4 bases, with 14 bases between them. The CDR3 is 13 residues long. This chain's CDR3 is CATYLEGYNEQFF. CDR3 DNA sequence: TGTGCCACCTACCTGGAGGGGTACAATGAGCAGTTCTTC.

This clone was observed a few times. The chain carries TRBV29-1 and TRBJ1-2; D may be TRBD1 (6 bases). There are 12 residues in the CDR3. Germline V gene lookup returns CDR1 SQVTM and CDR2 ANQGSEA. The germline V and J ends were trimmed by 3 bases and 7 bases, with 12 bases remaining between them. In DNA form, the CDR3 reads TGCAGCGTTGAGGGGGCAGGTGGTGGCTACACCTTC. This encodes CSVEGAGGGYTF.

A few counts support this clone. CDR3 DNA: TGTGCCAGCAGCTTGTGGGGGGGAGAGACCCAGTACTTC. Translation gives CASSLWGGETQYF. J is TRBJ2-5 and V is TRBV7-2, with TRBD2 matching over 7 bases. The V gene's germline CDR1 is SGHTA and CDR2 FQGNSA. The CDR3 has 13 residues. V lost 3 bases to trimming and J lost 4 bases; unmatched junction nucleotides: 2.

This clone was recorded a few times. The chain joins TRBV5-4 to TRBJ2-3, with a weak D call TRBD1 (5 bases). CDR1 is SGHNT and CDR2 is YYREEE in the germline V gene (reference sequence). This CDR3 contains 12 residues. V was clipped by 5 bases and J by 6 bases, with 10 bases between them. CDR3 bases: TGTGCCAGCAGAACAGGTGGTGATACGCAGTATTTT. Amino acid sequence: CASRTGGDTQYF.

This clone was counted at least ten times. The V call is TRBV28, the J call TRBJ2-7; 10 bases line up with TRBD1. Trimming removed 5 bases from V and 6 bases from J; junction bases left unmatched: 4. CDR3 length equals 13 residues. CDR1 MDHEN and CDR2 SYDVKM come from the germline V gene. The CDR3 loop reads CASSPGQGREQYF. CDR3 bases: TGTGCCAGCAGTCCGGGACAGGGGCGCGAGCAGTACTTC.

This clone was seen a few times. This rearrangement joins TRBV18 to TRBJ2-7, with 7 bases that match TRBD2. The length of the CDR3 is 14 residues. The V gene's germline CDR1 is KGHSH and CDR2 LQKENI. The J segment lost 3 bases and the V segment lost 4 bases, leaving 6 bases of the junction unmatched. As DNA, the CDR3 is TGTGCCAGCTCACTATCTAGCGGAAGCTACGAGCAGTACTTC. It is translated as CASSLSSGSYEQYF.

This clone turned up a few times. The chain has TRBV7-8 and TRBJ2-7; D perhaps matches TRBD1 (6 bases). This CDR3 has 14 amino acids. Trimming pared 5 bases from V and 1 base from J, leaving 12 bases between. CDR1 SGHVS and CDR2 FQNEAQ come from the germline V gene. CDR3 DNA: TGTGCCAGCAGCCCCCGGACAGAATCCTACGAGCAGTACTTC. It yields the protein CASSPRTESYEQYF.

This clone came up a few times. This chain connects TRBV7-8 to TRBJ1-4; D is unresolved. From germline, CDR1 is SGHVS and CDR2 FQNEAQ. The CDR3 runs to 11 residues. Trimming cost V 3 bases and J 8 bases, with 4 bases left between them. The chain's CDR3 is CASSFREKLFF. The DNA for the CDR3 is TGTGCCAGCAGCTTCAGGGAAAAACTGTTTTTT.